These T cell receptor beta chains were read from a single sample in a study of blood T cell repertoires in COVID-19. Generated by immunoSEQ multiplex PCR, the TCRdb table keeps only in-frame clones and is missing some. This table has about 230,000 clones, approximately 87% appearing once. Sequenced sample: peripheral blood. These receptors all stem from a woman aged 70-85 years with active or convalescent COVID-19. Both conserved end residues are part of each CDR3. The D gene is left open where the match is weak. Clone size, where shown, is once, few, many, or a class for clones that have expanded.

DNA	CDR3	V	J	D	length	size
TGCAGCGGAAGGAGTAGCTCCTACAATGAGCAGTTCTTC	CSGRSSSYNEQFF	TRBV29-1	TRBJ2-1	-	13	-
TGCGCCAGCAGCTTAGGGAACAGGCTACGGGAAGAGACCCAGTACTTC	CASSLGNRLREETQYF	TRBV5-1	TRBJ2-5	-	16	-
TGTGCCAGCAGCTCAGGGGTTGAAAACACCATATATTTT	CASSSGVENTIYF	TRBV11-3	TRBJ1-3	-	13	-
TGTGCCAGCAGCCCAATCGGCCGGGGGAGCACAGATACGCAGTATTTT	CASSPIGRGSTDTQYF	TRBV7-3	TRBJ2-3	-	16	-
TGTGCCAGCAGCATCGAACAGGGGGAAACCTTCGGCTACACCTTC	CASSIEQGETFGYTF	TRBV5-6	TRBJ1-2	TRBD1	15	-
TGTGCCAGCCGCTGGGGGCAGGACACTGAAGCTTTCTTT	CASRWGQDTEAFF	TRBV14	TRBJ1-1	-	13	once
TGTGCCAGCGGGGAACAGGCCTACGAGCAGTACTTC	CASGEQAYEQYF	TRBV18	TRBJ2-7	-	12	-
TGTGCCAGCACCCTCCCCACGGGGGGGCCGGTCGGGGAGCTGTTTTTT	CASTLPTGGPVGELFF	TRBV7-2	TRBJ2-2	TRBD2	16	-
TGCGCCAGCAGCACCCGACAGTCCCGGGAGTACACTGAAGCTTTCTTT	CASSTRQSREYTEAFF	TRBV4-1	TRBJ1-1	-	16	-
TGTGCCAGCAGTTTACAGAATGCTGAAGCTTTCTTT	CASSLQNAEAFF	TRBV28	TRBJ1-1	-	12	-
TGTGCCAGCAAAGACAATTACAATGAGCAGTTCTTC	CASKDNYNEQFF	TRBV2	TRBJ2-1	-	12	-
TGTGCCAGCAGTCCGCCACGCGGGATCTACAATGAGCAGTTCTTC	CASSPPRGIYNEQFF	TRBV28	TRBJ2-1	-	15	-
TGCGCCAGCAGCCGGGGACTAGCGGGGGAATATGAGCAGTTCTTC	CASSRGLAGEYEQFF	TRBV5-1	TRBJ2-1	TRBD2	15	-
TGTGCCGCCGTACAGGGGACAAATGAAAAACTGTTTTTT	CAAVQGTNEKLFF	TRBV28	TRBJ1-4	TRBD1	13	-
TGTGCCAGCAGCTTAGGTGTAGCGGGATACTATGAGACCCAGTACTTC	CASSLGVAGYYETQYF	TRBV11-2	TRBJ2-5	TRBD2	16	-
TGTGCCACCAGCAGCCAAAATGGACAGACCCAGCATTTT	CATSSQNGQTQHF	TRBV15	TRBJ1-5	-	13	-
TGTGCCAGCAGTTCTCAGGGTGGCTACACCTTC	CASSSQGGYTF	TRBV27	TRBJ1-2	-	11	-
TGCGCCCGCAGCCGGGGGGGCGGGGCGAACACCGGGGAGCTGTTTTTT	CARSRGGGANTGELFF	TRBV4-3	TRBJ2-2	TRBD2	16	-
TGTGCCAGCAGCCGCCTGGGGGCCGTGATAGATACGCAGTATTTT	CASSRLGAVIDTQYF	TRBV5-6	TRBJ2-3	-	15	-
TGTGCCAGCAGCGCTTCAGGGGGCTCGGGCATGAACACTGAAGCTTTCTTT	CASSASGGSGMNTEAFF	TRBV9	TRBJ1-1	TRBD1	17	-
TGTGCCAGCAGCAAAGGTTGGACAGGGCTTTGCGAGACCCAGTACTTC	CASSKGWTGLCETQYF	TRBV21-1	TRBJ2-5	-	16	-
TGTGCCAGCATCGGCGCAGCGGACGAGCAGTACTTC	CASIGAADEQYF	TRBV6-5	TRBJ2-7	-	12	few
TGTGCCAGCAGCCCTCGGACCCGTGACAGGGGGTATGGAAACACCATATATTTT	CASSPRTRDRGYGNTIYF	TRBV7-2	TRBJ1-3	TRBD1	18	-
TGTGCCATCAGCACAGGGGGTACCTACAATGAGCAGTTCTTC	CAISTGGTYNEQFF	TRBV10-3	TRBJ2-1	TRBD1	14	-
TGTGCCAGCAGCCAAGATAACCCAGGGGAGAATCAGCCCCAGCATTTT	CASSQDNPGENQPQHF	TRBV4-2	TRBJ1-5	-	16	-
TGCGCCAGCAGCTTGGAAGCCAGAGGGGAGACCCAGTACTTC	CASSLEARGETQYF	TRBV5-1	TRBJ2-5	-	14	-
TGTGCCAGCAGCCAAGCCGGGACAGGGGGCGCCTACGAGCAGTACTTC	CASSQAGTGGAYEQYF	TRBV3-1/TRBV3-2	TRBJ2-7	TRBD1	16	-
TGTGCCAGTAGTATCCCACAGGGGGCGGCCTCATTCTATGGCTACACCTTC	CASSIPQGAASFYGYTF	TRBV19	TRBJ1-2	TRBD1	17	-
TGCGCCAGCAGCTTGGAGCGACAGGGGGCTGGGGCCAACGTCCTGACTTTC	CASSLERQGAGANVLTF	TRBV5-1	TRBJ2-6	TRBD1	17	-
TGTGCCAGCAGCTTAGAGTACGGTCATACGCAGTATTTT	CASSLEYGHTQYF	TRBV13	TRBJ2-3	-	13	-
TGTGCCAGTAGTAGAGTCCCGGGACTAGCAACGCAGTTCTTC	CASSRVPGLATQFF	TRBV19	TRBJ2-1	TRBD2	14	-
TGTGCCAGCTCAGGACAGGGAGGCCATCAGCCCCAGCATTTT	CASSGQGGHQPQHF	TRBV18	TRBJ1-5	TRBD1	14	-
TGTGCCAGCACCCCTGGTACAGGGGCTAATTCACCCCTCCACTTT	CASTPGTGANSPLHF	TRBV6-5	TRBJ1-6	TRBD1	15	once
TGTGCCAGCTCCGGTGGGGGGGGGCCGGGGGCCCAGCATTTT	CASSGGGGPGAQHF	TRBV9	TRBJ1-5	-	14	-
TGTGCCAGTAGTGGGATACAGGGTGGAGCTGAAAAACTGTTTTTT	CASSGIQGGAEKLFF	TRBV19	TRBJ1-4	-	15	-
TGTGCCACCAGCAGAGAGGGGGCCCAGCCCCAGCATTTT	CATSREGAQPQHF	TRBV15	TRBJ1-5	-	13	-
TGCGCCAGCAGCCGAGACATTCGGACTAGCGGGGGGGCGTATCATACGCAGTATTTT	CASSRDIRTSGGAYHTQYF	TRBV4-3	TRBJ2-3	TRBD2	19	-
TGTGCCAGTAGTAGGGAGGCCCGGCGGGAAGGTTCACCCCTCCACTTT	CASSREARREGSPLHF	TRBV19	TRBJ1-6	-	16	-
TGCAGCGTTGAAAGAGGGCAGTCCAGCTCCTACGAGCAGTACTTC	CSVERGQSSSYEQYF	TRBV29-1	TRBJ2-7	-	15	-
TGTGCCAGCAGCCAAACTAGTAACACTGAAGCTTTCTTT	CASSQTSNTEAFF	TRBV3-1/TRBV3-2	TRBJ1-1	-	13	-
TGTGCCAGCAGTCTCCAGGGGGGTAGTCAGCCCCAGCATTTT	CASSLQGGSQPQHF	TRBV6-5	TRBJ1-5	TRBD1	14	-